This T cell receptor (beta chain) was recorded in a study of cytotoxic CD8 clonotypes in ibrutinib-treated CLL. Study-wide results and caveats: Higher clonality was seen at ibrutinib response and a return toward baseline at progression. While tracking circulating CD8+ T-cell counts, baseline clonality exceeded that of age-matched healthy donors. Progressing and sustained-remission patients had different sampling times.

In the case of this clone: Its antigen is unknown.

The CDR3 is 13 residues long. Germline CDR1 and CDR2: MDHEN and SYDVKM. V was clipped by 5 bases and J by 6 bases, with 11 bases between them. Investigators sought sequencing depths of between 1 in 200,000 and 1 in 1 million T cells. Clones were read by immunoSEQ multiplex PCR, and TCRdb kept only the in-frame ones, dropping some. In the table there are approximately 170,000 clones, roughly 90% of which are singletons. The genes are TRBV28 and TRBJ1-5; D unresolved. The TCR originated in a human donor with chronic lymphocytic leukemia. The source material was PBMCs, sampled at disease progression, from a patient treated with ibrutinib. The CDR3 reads CASSTEGIQPQHF. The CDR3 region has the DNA TGTGCCAGCAGTACCGAAGGAATTCAGCCCCAGCATTTT.